Following are 18 T cell receptor beta chains from one sample sequenced in a study of T cell repertoires in cytomegalovirus infection. TCRdb processed the reads anew with MiXCR; each CDR3 protein has one entry. The sample includes a few hundred thousand distinct CDR3 sequences, under 45% of them seen just once. The antigens of these receptors remain unknown. The sample consisted of cultured PBMCs, taken from culture after CMV antigen stimulation. These receptor sequences come from a human donor in good health (CMV status not recorded). Some clones in this sample may be carry-over from other donors' samples.

The chain has TRBV27 and TRBJ1-1, with no clear D. Per the germline V gene, CDR1 is MNHEY and CDR2 is SMNVEV (reference sequence). V was trimmed by 5 bases and J by 1 base, leaving 11 bases between them. There are 14 residues in the CDR3. The CDR3 DNA is TGTGCCAGCAGTAATAGAAGAGCGAACACTGAAGCTTTCTTT. Residues: CASSNRRANTEAFF.

This clonotype appeared many times. The genes are TRBV7-2 and TRBJ2-2; 8 bases map to TRBD2. The CDR3 extends over 17 amino acids. Germline trimming cut 3 bases from V and 4 bases from J; bases unmatched to any gene: 10. Germline lookup yields CDR1 SGHTA and CDR2 FQGNSA. CDR3 DNA: TGTGCCAGCAGCTTCCAGGGGACTAGTCTGTTCACCGGGGAGCTGTTTTTT. Its translation: CASSFQGTSLFTGELFF.

The J gene is TRBJ2-2, the V gene TRBV11-2, with unresolved D. Trimming cost V 2 bases and J 1 base, with 8 bases left between them. Germline loops: CDR1 SGHAT, CDR2 FQNNGV. The CDR3 runs to 15 residues. CDR3 in amino acids: CASSLFGRNTGELFF. Here the CDR3 DNA reads TGTGCCAGCAGCTTATTCGGGCGGAACACCGGGGAGCTGTTTTTT.

This clonotype has just a few counts. The chain uses TRBV12-3 or TRBV12-4 and TRBJ2-4; possible D gene TRBD1, 5 bases. Trimming left V 7 bases short and J 7 bases short, with 17 bases between. The CDR3 is 14 residues long. CDR3 loop: CASTRTQGINIQYF. The CDR3 nucleotides are TGTGCCAGCACTCGAACCCAGGGAATCAACATTCAGTACTTC.

The V and J genes are TRBV6-2 or TRBV6-3 and TRBJ2-3; D tentatively fits TRBD1 or TRBD2 (5 bases each). V was trimmed by 2 bases and J by 3 bases, leaving 15 bases between them. CDR1 MNHEY and CDR2 SVGEGT come from the germline V gene. This CDR3 spans 16 amino acids. The DNA for the CDR3 is TGTGCCAGCAGTTACCGGGACCACCCAGTAACAGATACGCAGTATTTT. Translation gives CASSYRDHPVTDTQYF.

CDR3 region: CASVTFPGELFF. CDR3 DNA sequence: TGTGCCAGCGTCACGTTTCCCGGGGAGCTGTTTTTT. The chain couples TRBV12-3 or TRBV12-4 to TRBJ2-2; no clear D gene. Trimming removed 8 bases at V and 6 bases at J, with 10 bases between. The CDR3 is 12 amino acids.

This clonotype was detected a few times. The chain uses TRBV2 and TRBJ2-3; maybe TRBD1 (5 bases). The CDR3 is 14 residues long. The V and J ends lost 6 bases and 1 base respectively, with 11 bases between them. In germline, CDR1 is SNHLY, CDR2 FYNNEI. The CDR3 DNA follows: TGTGCCAGCAGCGACGTCAGGGGCACAGATACGCAGTATTTT. It translates to CASSDVRGTDTQYF.

CDR3 sequence (DNA): TGTGCCAGCACCGATGGGGGCAATGAGCAGTTCTTC. It yields the protein CASTDGGNEQFF. The rearrangement joins TRBV7-2 to TRBJ2-1; D assignment may be TRBD1 or TRBD2 (5 bases each). The CDR3 is 12 residues long. V lost 7 bases, J lost 6 bases, and 10 bases lay in between. CDR1 SGHTA and CDR2 FQGNSA come from the germline V gene. Variable domain in full (rest from reference TRBV7-2 and TRBJ2-1): GAGVSQSPSNKVTEKGKDVELRCDPISGHTALYWYRQSLGQGLEFLIYFQGNSAPDKSGLPSDRFSAERTGGSVSTLTIQRTQQEDSAVYLCASTDGGNEQFFGPGTRLTVL.

The chain links TRBV27 to TRBJ2-3, with D maybe TRBD2 (6 bases). Trimming took off 9 bases at V and 6 bases at J, with 19 bases between the two ends. Per the germline V gene, CDR1 is MNHEY and CDR2 is SMNVEV (reference sequence). This CDR3 has 14 amino acids. The CDR3 region is CASSREYSGDTQYF. In nucleotides, the CDR3 is TGTGCCAGTTCCCGGGAGTACTCGGGGGATACGCAGTATTTT.

CDR3 DNA: TGCAGTGCTAGAGATAGGCAGGGACACAATGAGCAGTTCTTC. It specifies CSARDRQGHNEQFF. This chain links TRBV20-1 with TRBJ2-1; D might be TRBD1 or TRBD2, each matching 5 bases. Between the trimmed V and J ends, which lost 0 bases and 5 bases, there was a span of 11 bases. This CDR3 contains 14 residues. Germline V gene data show CDR1 as DFQATT and CDR2 as SNEGSKA (reference sequence).

CDR3 DNA sequence: TGTGCCAGTAGTGGACAGGGAGAAGCTTTCTTT. Encoded protein: CASSGQGEAFF. The chain is built from TRBV19 and TRBJ1-1; 8 nucleotides align to TRBD1. V dropped 5 bases and J dropped 8; count of bases not matched to a gene: 1. This CDR3 region has 11 residues. Germline values: CDR1 LNHDA, CDR2 SQIVND (reference sequence).

This chain uses TRBV12-3 or TRBV12-4 with TRBJ1-1; no clear D gene. The V gene lost 3 bases and the J gene lost 4 bases, with 12 bases spanning the gap. This CDR3 contains 14 residues. The CDR3 region has the DNA TGTGCCAGCAGTTTTGCCTGGGGTCCCACTGAAGCTTTCTTT. It yields the protein CASSFAWGPTEAFF.

Many counts were recorded for this clonotype. The rearrangement links TRBV6-5 to TRBJ2-3, with D unresolved. The CDR3 covers 12 residues. The V gene lost 0 bases and the J gene lost 6 bases, with 4 bases spanning the gap. Per germline, CDR1 MNHEY and CDR2 SVGAGI. CDR3 protein: CASSYSGDTQYF. In nucleotides, the CDR3 is TGTGCCAGCAGTTACTCTGGGGATACGCAGTATTTT.

The rearrangement uses TRBV6-2 or TRBV6-3 and TRBJ2-1; D might be TRBD1 (5 bases). This CDR3 has 14 residues. V lost 6 bases to trimming and J lost 4 bases, with 13 bases between them. Germline V gene data show CDR1 as MNHEY and CDR2 as SVGEGT. The CDR3 loop is CASRPTVSYNEQFF. The CDR3 nucleotides read TGTGCCAGCAGACCGACAGTATCGTACAATGAGCAGTTCTTC.

The genes are TRBV24-1 and TRBJ2-1; D is possibly TRBD1 or TRBD2 (5 bases each). Germline V lookup: CDR1 KGHDR, CDR2 SFDVKD. This CDR3 spans 13 amino acids. Deletions cut 6 bases from V and 5 bases from J, with 10 bases between. The CDR3: CATSRDGHNEQFF. CDR3 in DNA: TGTGCCACCAGTAGGGACGGACACAATGAGCAGTTCTTC.

Notes on this clonotype: At one end the junction does not follow the germline gene, possibly because of a read error. The rearrangement joins TRBV7-2 to TRBJ1-1; 9 bases line up with TRBD1. The germline gives CDR1 SGHTA, CDR2 FQGNSA. This CDR3 is built from 15 residues. In DNA, the CDR3 is TGTGCCAGCTGCTTCCCCGGGACAGGGCGCACTGAAGCTTTCTTT. This encodes CASCFPGTGRTEAFF.

This chain connects TRBV5-6 to TRBJ2-3, with no clear D. Trimming pared 4 bases from V and 4 bases from J, leaving 13 bases between. Looked up from germline, CDR1 is SGHDT and CDR2 is YYEEEE. This CDR3 has 14 residues. The CDR3 loop is CASSGPGAPDTQYF. The CDR3 DNA follows: TGTGCCAGCAGCGGGCCGGGTGCCCCAGATACGCAGTATTTT.

The V and J genes are TRBV7-9 and TRBJ2-3; D perhaps matches TRBD1 (6 bases). Deletions cut 7 bases from V and 6 bases from J, with 17 bases between. The germline gives CDR1 SEHNR, CDR2 FQNEAQ (reference sequence). The length of the CDR3 is 14 residues. The CDR3 region has the DNA TGTGCCAGCATCCCTCGTTCAGGGGTTGATACGCAGTATTTT. This codes for CASIPRSGVDTQYF.